A selection of T cell receptor beta chains follows, all from one sample in a study of Graves' ophthalmopathy and Graves' hyperthyroidism. TCRdb redid the calling of the multiplex PCR reads with MiXCR, one entry per CDR3 protein. The top ten hold roughly 4% of the sample, which has around 590,000 distinct CDR3 sequences, 35% to 40% seen once. Sequences were obtained from peripheral blood or thyroid tissue (not recorded which). The receptors stem from an adult man with Graves' hyperthyroidism. Both conserved end residues are part of each CDR3. The D gene is left open where the match is weak. Expanded clones get a size class; other rows say once, few or many, or leave the size out.

v_gene: TRBV12-3/TRBV12-4; abundance: many; d_gene: TRBD1; j_gene: TRBJ1-5; CDR3aa: CASSFGQGRNQPQHF; CDR3nt: TGTGCCAGCAGTTTTGGACAGGGTCGGAATCAGCCCCAGCATTTT
v_gene: TRBV20-1; abundance: .; d_gene: .; j_gene: TRBJ2-3; CDR3aa: CSADKRLDTQYF; CDR3nt: TGCAGTGCGGATAAGCGGTTGGATACGCAGTATTTT
v_gene: TRBV24-1; abundance: many; d_gene: .; j_gene: TRBJ1-4; CDR3aa: CATGQNEKLFF; CDR3nt: TGTGCCACCGGTCAAAATGAAAAACTGTTTTTT
v_gene: TRBV5-1; abundance: .; d_gene: TRBD1; j_gene: TRBJ2-2; CDR3aa: CASSLRPGTGEAGELFF; CDR3nt: TGCGCCAGCAGCTTAAGACCAGGGACAGGGGAAGCCGGGGAGCTGTTTTTT
v_gene: TRBV29-1; abundance: many; d_gene: .; j_gene: TRBJ1-1; CDR3aa: CSVGPMNTEAFF; CDR3nt: TGCAGCGTTGGCCCGATGAACACTGAAGCTTTCTTT
v_gene: TRBV7-2; abundance: .; d_gene: TRBD1; j_gene: TRBJ2-7; CDR3aa: CASSQDPQGMYNEQYF; CDR3nt: TGTGCCAGCAGCCAAGATCCACAGGGGATGTACAATGAGCAGTACTTC
v_gene: TRBV9; abundance: .; d_gene: TRBD1; j_gene: TRBJ2-7; CDR3aa: CASSASGTGTDEQYF; CDR3nt: TGTGCCAGCAGCGCCTCCGGGACAGGGACCGATGAGCAGTACTTC
v_gene: TRBV10-3; abundance: .; d_gene: TRBD1; j_gene: TRBJ1-5; CDR3aa: CAIRSGGAGQPQHF; CDR3nt: TGTGCCATCAGATCAGGGGGCGCGGGTCAGCCCCAGCATTTT
v_gene: TRBV5-6; abundance: many; d_gene: TRBD1; j_gene: TRBJ2-5; CDR3aa: CASSLSRDRAETQYF; CDR3nt: TGTGCCAGCAGCTTGTCCCGGGACAGGGCGGAGACCCAGTACTTC
v_gene: TRBV29-1; abundance: .; d_gene: .; j_gene: TRBJ1-2; CDR3aa: CSGDYGYTF; CDR3nt: TGCAGCGGGGACTATGGCTACACCTTC
v_gene: TRBV7-3; abundance: few; d_gene: .; j_gene: TRBJ2-2; CDR3aa: CASSLSGHGELFF; CDR3nt: TGTGCCAGCAGCTTATCAGGGCACGGGGAGCTGTTTTTT
v_gene: TRBV7-9; abundance: many; d_gene: .; j_gene: TRBJ1-1; CDR3aa: CASSFPTANTEAFF; CDR3nt: TGTGCCAGCAGCTTCCCAACAGCGAACACTGAAGCTTTCTTT
v_gene: TRBV13; abundance: many; d_gene: .; j_gene: TRBJ2-7; CDR3aa: CASSFPGREYEQYF; CDR3nt: TGTGCCAGCAGCTTCCCCGGCAGGGAGTACGAGCAGTACTTC
v_gene: TRBV5-1; abundance: .; d_gene: .; j_gene: TRBJ2-2; CDR3aa: CASSWARGAYTGELFF; CDR3nt: TGCGCCAGCAGCTGGGCGAGGGGGGCGTACACCGGGGAGCTGTTTTTT
v_gene: TRBV25-1; abundance: .; d_gene: TRBD1; j_gene: TRBJ1-5; CDR3aa: CASSEPGQGDQPQHF; CDR3nt: TGTGCCAGCAGTGAACCGGGACAGGGTGACCAGCCCCAGCATTTT
v_gene: TRBV27; abundance: .; d_gene: .; j_gene: TRBJ1-5; CDR3aa: CASSPLGGNQPQHF; CDR3nt: TGTGCCAGCAGTCCTTTAGGGGGAAATCAGCCCCAGCATTTT
v_gene: TRBV6-1; abundance: .; d_gene: TRBD1; j_gene: TRBJ1-6; CDR3aa: CASSEAMTGEGSPLHF; CDR3nt: TGTGCCAGCAGTGAAGCCATGACAGGGGAGGGCTCACCCCTCCACTTT
v_gene: TRBV7-3; abundance: once; d_gene: .; j_gene: TRBJ2-1; CDR3aa: CASSFWGLDNEQFF; CDR3nt: TGTGCCAGCAGCTTCTGGGGGCTGGACAATGAGCAGTTCTTC
v_gene: TRBV28; abundance: .; d_gene: .; j_gene: TRBJ1-2; CDR3aa: CASSLETLFYGYTF; CDR3nt: TGTGCCAGCAGTTTAGAGACTCTTTTCTATGGCTACACCTTC
v_gene: TRBV20-1; abundance: .; d_gene: TRBD1; j_gene: TRBJ2-5; CDR3aa: CSAGGGTGGLETQYF; CDR3nt: TGCAGTGCGGGCGGCGGGACAGGGGGCTTAGAGACCCAGTACTTC
v_gene: TRBV7-9; abundance: many; d_gene: .; j_gene: TRBJ1-1; CDR3aa: CASSSYRESRTEAFF; CDR3nt: TGTGCCAGCAGCTCCTACAGGGAAAGTCGGACTGAAGCTTTCTTT
v_gene: TRBV24-1; abundance: .; d_gene: .; j_gene: TRBJ1-5; CDR3aa: CATSYSFCQPQHF; CDR3nt: TGTGCCACCAGTTACTCGTTCTGTCAGCCCCAGCATTTT
v_gene: TRBV4-2; abundance: many; d_gene: TRBD2; j_gene: TRBJ2-5; CDR3aa: CASSQTGGPETQYF; CDR3nt: TGTGCCAGCAGCCAAACGGGGGGGCCCGAGACCCAGTACTTC
v_gene: TRBV6-2/TRBV6-3; abundance: .; d_gene: .; j_gene: TRBJ2-5; CDR3aa: CASNKDRQETQYF; CDR3nt: TGTGCCAGCAACAAAGACAGGCAAGAGACCCAGTACTTC
v_gene: TRBV11-1; abundance: .; d_gene: .; j_gene: TRBJ2-2; CDR3aa: CAIRTEGGDTGELFF; CDR3nt: TGTGCCATCCGAACGGAGGGGGGAGACACCGGGGAGCTGTTTTTT
v_gene: TRBV7-2; abundance: many; d_gene: .; j_gene: TRBJ1-2; CDR3aa: CASSLGADRNYGYTF; CDR3nt: TGTGCCAGCAGCTTAGGGGCGGACAGAAACTATGGCTACACCTTC
v_gene: TRBV2; abundance: many; d_gene: .; j_gene: TRBJ1-1; CDR3aa: CASSANGPAFF; CDR3nt: TGTGCCAGCAGTGCTAACGGACCAGCTTTCTTT
v_gene: TRBV29-1; abundance: .; d_gene: .; j_gene: TRBJ2-3; CDR3aa: CSVGDLPGNTQYF; CDR3nt: TGCAGCGTCGGGGACTTGCCCGGGAATACGCAGTATTTT
v_gene: TRBV14; abundance: few; d_gene: TRBD1; j_gene: TRBJ2-2; CDR3aa: CASSQVRGRGTGELFF; CDR3nt: TGTGCCAGCAGCCAAGTCAGGGGGCGCGGTACCGGGGAGCTGTTTTTT
v_gene: TRBV20-1; abundance: .; d_gene: .; j_gene: TRBJ1-5; CDR3aa: CSATRPSNQPQHF; CDR3nt: TGCAGTGCTACCCGACCAAGCAATCAGCCCCAGCATTTT
v_gene: TRBV6-6; abundance: many; d_gene: .; j_gene: TRBJ1-5; CDR3aa: CAIGSNQPQHF; CDR3nt: TGTGCCATAGGTAGCAATCAGCCCCAGCATTTT
v_gene: TRBV15; abundance: many; d_gene: .; j_gene: TRBJ2-7; CDR3aa: CATSRDMAGTYEQYF; CDR3nt: TGTGCCACCAGCAGAGATATGGCGGGCACCTACGAGCAGTACTTC
v_gene: TRBV28; abundance: .; d_gene: .; j_gene: TRBJ1-2; CDR3aa: CASSPLHYGYTF; CDR3nt: TGTGCCAGCAGCCCCCTCCACTATGGCTACACCTTC
v_gene: TRBV20-1; abundance: many; d_gene: TRBD2; j_gene: TRBJ2-5; CDR3aa: CSARDGLAGRETQYF; CDR3nt: TGCAGTGCTAGAGATGGGCTAGCGGGACGGGAGACCCAGTACTTC
v_gene: TRBV20-1; abundance: once; d_gene: TRBD1; j_gene: TRBJ1-5; CDR3aa: CSAKPDRGRGGNQPQHF; CDR3nt: TGCAGTGCTAAACCGGACAGGGGGCGCGGTGGCAATCAGCCCCAGCATTTT
v_gene: TRBV29-1; abundance: .; d_gene: .; j_gene: TRBJ2-2; CDR3aa: CSVNFQGTGELFF; CDR3nt: TGCAGCGTTAACTTTCAGGGGACCGGGGAGCTGTTTTTT
v_gene: TRBV5-1; abundance: many; d_gene: .; j_gene: TRBJ1-1; CDR3aa: CASSLDPGRAEAFF; CDR3nt: TGCGCCAGCAGCTTGGATCCCGGGAGAGCGGAAGCTTTCTTT
v_gene: TRBV12-3/TRBV12-4; abundance: .; d_gene: .; j_gene: TRBJ1-1; CDR3aa: CASTLGMNTEAFF; CDR3nt: TGTGCCAGCACCCTCGGAATGAACACTGAAGCTTTCTTT